Each of the 2 T cell receptor beta chains below was sequenced from the same sample in a study of cytomegalovirus exposure and HLA in healthy donors. Data came from immunoSEQ multiplex PCR; TCRdb stores just in-frame clones and leaves some out. The repertoire holds fewer than 350,000 clones, more than 75% seen once, with around 0.9% in the top ten. Sequencing used PBMCs. These receptors came from a woman between 18 and 29 years old in good health and CMV-seronegative.

CDR3 coding DNA: TGTGCCAGCACCGCTGGACAGTTAGTGGGAAACACCATATATTTT. It specifies CASTAGQLVGNTIYF. The chain links TRBV6-5 to TRBJ1-3; D may be TRBD1 (6 bases). CDR1 is MNHEY and CDR2 is SVGAGI in the germline V gene. The CDR3 has 15 amino acids. V lost 7 bases, J lost 4 bases, and 17 bases lay in between.

The chain links TRBV29-1 to TRBJ2-7; 12 positions match TRBD2. Germline lookup yields CDR1 SQVTM and CDR2 ANQGSEA. CDR3 length equals 15 residues. The J segment lost 6 bases and the V segment lost 0 bases, leaving 6 bases of the junction unmatched. As DNA, the CDR3 is TGCAGCGTTGAAGAACAGACTAGCGGGAGAGGCGAGCAGTACTTC. Encoded protein: CSVEEQTSGRGEQYF.